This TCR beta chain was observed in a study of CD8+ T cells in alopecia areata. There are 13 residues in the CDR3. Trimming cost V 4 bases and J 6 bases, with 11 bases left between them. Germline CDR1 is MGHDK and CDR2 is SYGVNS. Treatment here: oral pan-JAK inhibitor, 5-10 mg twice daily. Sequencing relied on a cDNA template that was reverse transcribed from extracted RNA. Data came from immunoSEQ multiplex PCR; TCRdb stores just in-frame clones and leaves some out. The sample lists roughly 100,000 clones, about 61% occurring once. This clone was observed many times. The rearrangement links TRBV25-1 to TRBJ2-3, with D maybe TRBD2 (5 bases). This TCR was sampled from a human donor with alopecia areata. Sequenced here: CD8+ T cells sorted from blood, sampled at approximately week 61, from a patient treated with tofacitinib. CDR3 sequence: CASSGAGYDTQYF. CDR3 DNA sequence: TGTGCCAGCAGTGGCGCGGGTTACGATACGCAGTATTTT. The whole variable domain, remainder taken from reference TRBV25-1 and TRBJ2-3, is EADIYQTPRYLVIGTGKKITLECSQTMGHDKMYWYQQDPGMELHLIHYSYGVNSTEKGDLSSESTVSRIRTEHFPLTLESARPSHTSQYLCASSGAGYDTQYFGPGTRLTVL.